The 5 T cell receptor beta chains below all came from one sample that was sequenced in a study of human T cells and chemical hapten exposure. Time point described: patch test 2, 6 weeks after DPC sensitization. The sample's treatment: therapeutic diphenylcyclopropenone sensitization with weekly scalp DPC. TCRdb reprocessed the RACE reads with MiXCR, giving one entry per CDR3 protein. In the table there are 85,000 to 95,000 distinct CDR3 sequences, approximately 10% of which are singletons. The sample in question was whole blood, obtained in connection with sensitization to the hapten diphenylcyclopropenone (DPC). The receptors come from a man between 40 and 49 years old with alopecia areata. Some clones in this sample may be carry-over from other donors' samples.

This clonotype was seen a handful of times. This sequence joins TRBV11-1 and TRBJ2-2, with 9 nucleotides matching TRBD1. CDR1 SGHAT and CDR2 FQDESV come from the germline V gene (reference sequence). The V segment lost 8 bases and the J segment 4 bases; nucleotides outside the gene matches: 8. The CDR3 totals 15 residues. CDR3 residues: CASGRDRVSTGELFF. The CDR3 nucleotides read TGTGCCAGCGGTCGGGACAGGGTTAGCACCGGGGAGCTGTTTTTT.

This clonotype was observed a few times. This rearrangement joins TRBV28 to TRBJ2-5; D is ambiguous. Trimming left V 6 bases short and J 5 bases short, with 10 bases between. The V gene's germline CDR1 is MDHEN and CDR2 SYDVKM. The length of the CDR3 is 12 residues. CDR3 amino acids: CASSQLGETQYF. The CDR3 coding sequence is TGTGCCAGCAGCCAACTGGGGGAGACCCAGTACTTC.

There are many counts of this clonotype. The chain recombines TRBV6-1 with TRBJ2-2, with D maybe TRBD2 (5 bases). The CDR3 loop spans 15 amino acids. In germline, CDR1 is MNHNS, CDR2 SASEGT. Deletions cut 5 bases from V and 1 base from J, with 11 bases between. CDR3 protein: CASSSVSGNTGELFF. The CDR3 DNA reads TGTGCCAGCAGTTCGGTGAGCGGGAACACCGGGGAGCTGTTTTTT.

V usage is TRBV28 and J usage is TRBJ2-5; D gene ambiguous. Per the germline V gene, CDR1 is MDHEN and CDR2 is SYDVKM. V dropped 2 bases and J dropped 6 bases, with 16 bases sitting between them. The CDR3 extends over 15 amino acids. As DNA, the CDR3 is TGTGCCAGCAGTTTAAAAACCCTCGTCCTTCAGACCCAGTACTTC. This codes for CASSLKTLVLQTQYF.

This clonotype was seen repeatedly, ten times or more. The chain has TRBV6-5 and TRBJ1-1; perhaps TRBD1 as D (6 bases). CDR1 and CDR2 (germline): MNHEY, SVGAGI. The V gene lost 5 bases and the J gene lost 4 bases, with 17 bases spanning the gap. The CDR3 has 15 amino acids. The CDR3 coding sequence is TGTGCCAGCAGTGAAAAACAGGGAAGGGCCACTGAAGCTTTCTTT. This translates into CASSEKQGRATEAFF.